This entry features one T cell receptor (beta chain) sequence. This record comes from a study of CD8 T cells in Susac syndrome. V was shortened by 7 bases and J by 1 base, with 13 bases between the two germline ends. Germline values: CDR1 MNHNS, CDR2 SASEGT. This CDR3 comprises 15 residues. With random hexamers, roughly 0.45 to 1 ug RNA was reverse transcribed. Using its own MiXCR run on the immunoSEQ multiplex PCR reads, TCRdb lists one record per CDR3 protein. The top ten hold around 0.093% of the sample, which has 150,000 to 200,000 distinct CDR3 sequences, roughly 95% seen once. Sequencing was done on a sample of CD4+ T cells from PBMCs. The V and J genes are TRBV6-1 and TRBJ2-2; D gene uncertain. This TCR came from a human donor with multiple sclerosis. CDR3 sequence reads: CASTFSRMNTGELFF. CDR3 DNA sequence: TGTGCCAGCACCTTCAGCCGGATGAACACCGGGGAGCTGTTTTTT.